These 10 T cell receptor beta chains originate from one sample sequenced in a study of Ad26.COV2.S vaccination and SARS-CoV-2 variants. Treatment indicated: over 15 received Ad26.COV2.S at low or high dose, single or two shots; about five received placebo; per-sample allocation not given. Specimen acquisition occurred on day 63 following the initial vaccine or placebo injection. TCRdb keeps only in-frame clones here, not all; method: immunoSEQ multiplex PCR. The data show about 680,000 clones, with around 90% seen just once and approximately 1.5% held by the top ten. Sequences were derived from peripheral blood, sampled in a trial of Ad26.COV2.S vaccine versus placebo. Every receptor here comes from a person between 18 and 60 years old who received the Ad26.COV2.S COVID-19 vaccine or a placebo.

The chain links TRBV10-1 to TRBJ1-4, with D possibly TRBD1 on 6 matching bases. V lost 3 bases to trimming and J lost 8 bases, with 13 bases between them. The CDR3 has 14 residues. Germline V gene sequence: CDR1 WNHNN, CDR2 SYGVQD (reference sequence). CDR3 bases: TGCGCCAGCAGTGAAGCACAGGGTGGAGAAAAACTGTTTTTT. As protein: CASSEAQGGEKLFF.

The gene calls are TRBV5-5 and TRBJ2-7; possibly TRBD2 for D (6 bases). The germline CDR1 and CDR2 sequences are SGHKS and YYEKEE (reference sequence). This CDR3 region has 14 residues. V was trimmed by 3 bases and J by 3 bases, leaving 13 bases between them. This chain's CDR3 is CASSSGTGNYEQYF. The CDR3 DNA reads TGTGCCAGCAGCTCCGGGACTGGTAACTACGAGCAGTACTTC.

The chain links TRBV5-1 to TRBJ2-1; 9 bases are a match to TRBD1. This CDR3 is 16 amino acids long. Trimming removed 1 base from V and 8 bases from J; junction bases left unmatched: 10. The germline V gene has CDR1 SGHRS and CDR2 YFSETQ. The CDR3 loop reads CASSLPGTGKVHEQFF. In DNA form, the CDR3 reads TGCGCCAGCAGCTTGCCCGGGACAGGGAAGGTCCATGAGCAGTTCTTC.

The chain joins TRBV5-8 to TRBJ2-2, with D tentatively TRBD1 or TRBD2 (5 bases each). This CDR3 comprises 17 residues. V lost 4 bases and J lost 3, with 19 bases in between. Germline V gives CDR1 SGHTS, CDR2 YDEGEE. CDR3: CASSAGTLLGYTGELFF. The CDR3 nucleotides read TGTGCCAGCAGCGCTGGGACCCTCCTCGGGTACACCGGGGAGCTGTTTTTT.

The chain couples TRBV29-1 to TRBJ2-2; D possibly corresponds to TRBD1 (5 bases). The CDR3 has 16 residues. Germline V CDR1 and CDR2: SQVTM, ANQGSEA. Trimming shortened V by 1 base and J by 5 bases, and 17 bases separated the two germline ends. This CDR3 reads CSVEGERGSLTGELFF. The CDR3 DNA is TGCAGCGTTGAAGGGGAAAGGGGCTCGCTAACCGGGGAGCTGTTTTTT.

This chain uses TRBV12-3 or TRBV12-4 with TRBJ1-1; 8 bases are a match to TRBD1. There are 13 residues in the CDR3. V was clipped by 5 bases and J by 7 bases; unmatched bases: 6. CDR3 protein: CASSRTGGGEAFF. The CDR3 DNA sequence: TGTGCCAGCAGTCGTACAGGGGGGGGTGAAGCTTTCTTT.

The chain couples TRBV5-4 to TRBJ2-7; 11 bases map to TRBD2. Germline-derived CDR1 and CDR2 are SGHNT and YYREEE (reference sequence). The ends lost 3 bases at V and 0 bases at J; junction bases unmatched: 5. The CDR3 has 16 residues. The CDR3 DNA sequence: TGTGCCAGCAGCTCGGCGGGACTAGCGGTCTCCTACGAGCAGTACTTC. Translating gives CASSSAGLAVSYEQYF.

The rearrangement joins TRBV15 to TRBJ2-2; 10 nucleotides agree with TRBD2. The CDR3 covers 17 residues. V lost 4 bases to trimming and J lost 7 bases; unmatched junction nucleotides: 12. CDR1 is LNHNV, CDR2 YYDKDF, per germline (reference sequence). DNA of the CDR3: TGTGCCACCAGCACCCAAGCGGGAGGGCCTTGGGGCGGGGAGCTGTTTTTT. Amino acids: CATSTQAGGPWGGELFF.

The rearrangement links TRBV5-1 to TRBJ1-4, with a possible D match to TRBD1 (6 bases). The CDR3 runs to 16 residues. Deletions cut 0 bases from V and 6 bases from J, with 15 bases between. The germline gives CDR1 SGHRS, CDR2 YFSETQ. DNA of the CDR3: TGCGCCAGCAGCTTGGCCCCGACAGGAGGGGATGAAAAACTGTTTTTT. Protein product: CASSLAPTGGDEKLFF. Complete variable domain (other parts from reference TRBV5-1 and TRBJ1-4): KAGVTQTPRYLIKTRGQQVTLSCSPISGHRSVSWYQQTPGQGLQFLFEYFSETQRNKGNFPGRFSGRQFSNSRSEMNVSTLELGDSALYLCASSLAPTGGDEKLFFGSGTQLSVL.

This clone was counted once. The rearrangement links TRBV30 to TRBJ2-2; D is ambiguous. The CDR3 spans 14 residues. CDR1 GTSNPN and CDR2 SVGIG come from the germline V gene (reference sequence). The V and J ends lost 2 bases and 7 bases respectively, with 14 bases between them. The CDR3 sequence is CAWSRALDDGELFF. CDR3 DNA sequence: TGTGCCTGGAGTAGGGCTTTGGATGACGGGGAGCTGTTTTTT.